This entry lists 25 T cell receptor beta chains sequenced from one sample in a study of patients and donors after allogeneic stem cell transplantation. TCRdb re-analysed the RT-PCR reads in MiXCR, keeping a single row per CDR3 protein. Among 150,000 to 250,000 distinct CDR3 sequences, 41% were seen once, and the ten largest hold 30% to 35%. Sequencing used blood, either unsorted or a sorted T cell fraction (not recorded which). These receptors all stem from a human donor who was either an allogeneic HSCT recipient or a stem cell or donor lymphocyte infusion donor (not recorded which). It is not recorded whose cells these are; they may come from a transplant donor.

This clonotype turned up a few times. The chain couples TRBV12-3 or TRBV12-4 to TRBJ1-3; perhaps TRBD1 as D (5 bases). The V gene lost 6 bases and the J gene lost 9 bases, with 9 bases spanning the gap. The CDR3 covers 11 residues. The CDR3 coding sequence is TGTGCCAGCAGGTCGGGGCGCACCATATATTTT. This sequence encodes CASRSGRTIYF.

This clonotype was found a few times. DNA for the CDR3: TGTGCCAGTAGTTCGTCGGGGGGGACGGATGAAGCTTTCTTT. It yields the protein CASSSSGGTDEAFF. The chain couples TRBV19 to TRBJ1-1; D might be TRBD1 (5 bases). The V end lost 5 bases, the J end lost 7 bases, and 17 bases lay between the germline ends. The CDR3 is made up of 14 amino acids. The germline CDR1 and CDR2 sequences are LNHDA and SQIVND (reference sequence).

The chain has TRBV3-1 and TRBJ2-3, with D uncertain. Germline V gives CDR1 LGHDT, CDR2 YNNKEL (reference sequence). The V end was cut by 1 base, the J end by 3 bases, with 14 bases between. CDR3 length equals 16 residues. CDR3 residues: CASSQVEGVGTDTQYF. CDR3 nucleotides: TGTGCCAGCAGCCAAGTCGAAGGAGTGGGGACAGATACGCAGTATTTT.

This clonotype has more than one count but fewer than ten. The chain has TRBV11-2 and TRBJ2-1; the match to TRBD2 covers 11 bases. V was clipped by 1 base and J by 13 bases; unmatched bases: 12. Germline CDR1 is SGHAT and CDR2 is FQNNGV. The length of the CDR3 is 16 residues. CDR3 DNA sequence: TGTGCCAGCAGCTTAGTACGGCTAGCGGGAGGCCATAATCAGTTCTTC. Encoded protein: CASSLVRLAGGHNQFF.

This chain uses TRBV12-3 or TRBV12-4 with TRBJ2-1, with D possibly matching TRBD1 (5 bases). Trimming took 3 bases from V and 0 from J, leaving 9 bases between them. CDR3 size: 15 residues. The CDR3 nucleotides are TGTGCCAGCAGTTTTAAGGACACCTCCTACAATGAGCAGTTCTTC. Translation: CASSFKDTSYNEQFF.

This clonotype was detected only a few times. V usage is TRBV20-1 and J usage is TRBJ1-1; D call uncertain. The V end was cut by 4 bases, the J end by 0 bases, with 9 bases between. Germline loops: CDR1 DFQATT, CDR2 SNEGSKA (reference sequence). The CDR3 runs to 13 residues. CDR3 loop: CSAMWIMNTEAFF. The CDR3 DNA reads as TGCAGTGCTATGTGGATAATGAACACTGAAGCTTTCTTT.

This clonotype was seen a few times. The chain joins TRBV28 to TRBJ1-6; D unclear. CDR1 MDHEN and CDR2 SYDVKM come from the germline V gene. Deletions cut 3 bases from V and 9 bases from J, with 12 bases between. There are 14 residues in the CDR3. CDR3 coding DNA: TGTGCCAGCAGTTTGGACCAGAAAGTTTCACCCCTCCACTTT. This translates into CASSLDQKVSPLHF.

Only a few counts were recorded for this clonotype. The chain combines TRBV12-3 or TRBV12-4 with TRBJ1-4; TRBD1 might be the D (6 bases). This CDR3 comprises 12 residues. V lost 3 bases, J lost 12 bases, and 11 bases lay in between. The CDR3 protein is CASSFITGQLFF. The CDR3 DNA sequence: TGTGCCAGCAGTTTCATAACAGGGCAACTGTTTTTT.

This chain joins TRBV12-3 or TRBV12-4 and TRBJ1-2; maybe TRBD1 (5 bases). The CDR3 runs to 15 residues. With 5 bases removed from V and 7 bases from J, the gap between germline ends came to 20 bases. The CDR3 reads CASSDTQRGVSGYTF. DNA for the CDR3: TGTGCCAGCAGTGACACACAACGGGGCGTTAGTGGCTACACCTTC.

The chain is built from TRBV19 and TRBJ2-5; D remains ambiguous. Between the trimmed V and J ends, which lost 5 bases and 2 bases, there was a span of 12 bases. Germline V gene data show CDR1 as LNHDA and CDR2 as SQIVND (reference sequence). This CDR3 contains 14 residues. The CDR3 DNA sequence: TGTGCCAGTAGTTTTGCAAATTCTCAAGAGACCCAGTACTTC. Protein sequence: CASSFANSQETQYF. The whole variable domain, filled in from reference TRBV19 and TRBJ2-5, reads DGGITQSPKYLFRKEGQNVTLSCEQNLNHDAMYWYRQDPGQGLRLIYYSQIVNDFQKGDIAEGYSVSREKKESFPLTVTSAQKNPTAFYLCASSFANSQETQYFGPGTRLLVL.

The V call is TRBV28, the J call TRBJ2-1; D is ambiguous. The CDR3 has 16 residues. V lost 4 bases and J 4 bases, leaving 17 bases between the germline ends. CDR1 and CDR2 from the germline V gene are MDHEN and SYDVKM. CDR3 region: CASSSTYLRLYNEQFF. In DNA, the CDR3 is TGTGCCAGCAGTTCAACCTACTTGAGACTTTACAATGAGCAGTTCTTC.

This clonotype was seen ten or more times. CDR3 sequence: CASSLLSGRGNQPQHF. The CDR3, as DNA: TGTGCCAGCAGCTTGTTGTCGGGCAGGGGCAATCAGCCCCAGCATTTT. V is TRBV5-5 and J is TRBJ1-5; D may be TRBD1 (5 bases). CDR1 and CDR2 from the germline V gene are SGHKS and YYEKEE (reference sequence). Trimming cost V 1 base and J 2 bases, with 13 bases left between them. This CDR3 contains 16 residues.

The sample holds a few counts of this clonotype. This rearrangement joins TRBV28 to TRBJ2-1; TRBD2 aligns across 8 bases. The CDR3 extends over 18 amino acids. In germline, CDR1 is MDHEN, CDR2 SYDVKM. The trim removed 6 bases at V and 1 base at J, leaving 14 bases unmatched. The CDR3 is CASSLPTPGLESYNEQFF. The CDR3 DNA reads as TGTGCCAGCAGCCTACCTACCCCGGGACTAGAATCCTACAATGAGCAGTTCTTC.

This chain joins TRBV11-1 and TRBJ2-4; D call uncertain. Trimming removed 2 bases at V and 6 bases at J, with 11 bases between. CDR3 length: 14 amino acids. Germline-derived CDR1 and CDR2 are SGHAT and FQDESV (reference sequence). The CDR3 protein is CASSLRLPGNIQYF. The CDR3 DNA reads as TGTGCCAGCAGCTTAAGGTTGCCGGGAAACATTCAGTACTTC.

This chain joins TRBV6-5 and TRBJ2-6, with 9 bases identical to TRBD1. The CDR3 sequence is 16 residues long. With 6 bases clipped from V and 1 base from J, the junction kept 4 bases outside the gene matches. Looked up from germline, CDR1 is MNHEY and CDR2 is SVGAGI. CDR3: CASRPGTGSGANVLTF. CDR3 bases: TGTGCCAGCAGACCCGGGACAGGGTCTGGGGCCAACGTCCTGACTTTC.

The CDR3 protein is CASSLRGLVAKESGYTF. CDR3 DNA sequence: TGTGCCAGCAGTTTACGGGGCCTAGTAGCTAAAGAATCTGGCTACACCTTC. The rearrangement joins TRBV12-3 or TRBV12-4 to TRBJ1-2, with D tentatively TRBD1 (5 bases). The CDR3 is 17 amino acids. V lost 2 bases, J lost 7 bases, and 23 bases lay in between.

This clonotype occurred a few times. V and J are TRBV12-3 or TRBV12-4 and TRBJ1-5, with D uncertain. Trimming cost V 2 bases and J 6 bases, with 11 bases left between them. There are 14 residues in the CDR3. The CDR3 region is CASSLMSELQPQHF. The CDR3 region has the DNA TGTGCCAGCAGTTTAATGTCAGAACTTCAGCCCCAGCATTTT.

The chain recombines TRBV6-6 with TRBJ2-1; the D is unclear. Germline V gene sequence: CDR1 MNHNY, CDR2 SVGAGI (reference sequence). The CDR3 has 13 amino acids. V lost 0 bases to trimming and J lost 6 bases, with 6 bases between them. The CDR3 reads CASSYSSINEQFF. CDR3 sequence (DNA): TGTGCCAGCAGTTACTCGAGCATCAATGAGCAGTTCTTC.

V and J are TRBV7-6 and TRBJ1-5; the D gene is possibly TRBD1 (5 bases). V lost 6 bases to trimming and J lost 0 bases, with 6 bases between them. The CDR3 loop spans 13 amino acids. The germline V gene encodes CDR1 SGHVS and CDR2 FNYEAQ. The CDR3 loop reads CASRGDSNQPQHF. The CDR3 DNA follows: TGTGCCAGCAGGGGGGATAGCAATCAGCCCCAGCATTTT.

V is TRBV2 and J is TRBJ2-2, with TRBD1 matching over 7 bases. The junction had 4 bases not matched to a gene; V was cut back by 9 bases and J by 0 bases. The germline CDR1 and CDR2 sequences are SNHLY and FYNNEI. The CDR3 has 14 residues. This chain's CDR3 is CASTGAPNTGELFF. The CDR3 coding sequence is TGTGCCAGTACAGGGGCCCCGAACACCGGGGAGCTGTTTTTT.

The V and J genes are TRBV5-1 and TRBJ2-2; 7 bases match TRBD2. The CDR3 has 18 residues. Germline-derived CDR1 and CDR2 are SGHRS and YFSETQ. Trimming removed 5 bases from V and 1 base from J; junction bases left unmatched: 14. Here the CDR3 reads CASRDVLKGLQNTGELFF. Written as DNA, the CDR3 is TGCGCCAGCAGAGATGTACTAAAGGGACTACAGAACACCGGGGAGCTGTTTTTT.

The rearrangement uses TRBV7-2 and TRBJ1-2; D not certain. The CDR3 covers 18 residues. The germline CDR1 and CDR2 sequences are SGHTA and FQGNSA. V gave up 1 base and J gave up 4 bases, with 22 bases separating them. The CDR3 sequence: CASSLGGLGSNIFYGYTF. CDR3 nucleotides: TGTGCCAGCAGCTTAGGAGGACTAGGATCGAATATATTCTATGGCTACACCTTC.

DNA for the CDR3: TGCGCCAGCAGCTTGGAGTACGGGGGGCGCACTGAAGCTTTCTTT. Its translation is CASSLEYGGRTEAFF. V and J are TRBV5-1 and TRBJ1-1, with D possibly TRBD1 on 6 matching bases. The V gene's germline CDR1 is SGHRS and CDR2 YFSETQ. The CDR3 spans 15 residues. Trimming took 0 bases from V and 4 from J, leaving 13 bases between them.

The chain uses TRBV18 and TRBJ1-1; TRBD1 is a possible D gene (6 bases). Germline CDR1 and CDR2: KGHSH and LQKENI. This CDR3 spans 14 amino acids. Trimming cost V 3 bases and J 6 bases, with 14 bases left between them. Here the CDR3 DNA reads TGTGCCAGCTCACCGAAAACAGGGAGCCCTGAAGCTTTCTTT. It codes for CASSPKTGSPEAFF.

The rearrangement uses TRBV27 and TRBJ1-5; weak D call: TRBD1 (5 bases). V lost 10 bases to trimming and J lost 3 bases, with 13 bases between them. The CDR3 spans 13 residues. Germline V lookup: CDR1 MNHEY, CDR2 SMNVEV (reference sequence). The CDR3 nucleotides are TGTGCCACTTCCCGACAGTCCAATCAGCCCCAGCATTTT. Amino acid sequence: CATSRQSNQPQHF.